The next 26 T cell receptor beta chains were all read from a single sample in a study of read filtering for tumor transcriptome and immune sequencing. From approximately 430 ng of RNA, a library with molecular barcoded alpha/delta and beta/gamma adaptors was made. TCRdb re-called the reads with MiXCR, one entry per CDR3 protein. The repertoire consists of tens of thousands of distinct CDR3 sequences, with roughly 21% occurring once and the leading ten covering about an eighth. The sample comprised a population of CD138-negative cells sorted from bone marrow. Every receptor here comes from a donor aged 40 or over with multiple myeloma.

The chain carries TRBV5-1 and TRBJ1-4, with D possibly matching TRBD1 (5 bases). Deletions cut 3 bases from V and 8 bases from J, with 14 bases between. This CDR3 spans 14 amino acids. Germline V gene sequence: CDR1 SGHRS, CDR2 YFSETQ. CDR3 sequence (DNA): TGCGCCAGCAGCTGGGACGGCGTGGTGGAAAAACTGTTTTTT. As protein: CASSWDGVVEKLFF.

The sample holds many counts of this clonotype. The rearrangement joins TRBV29-1 to TRBJ1-1; D remains unclear. CDR1 is SQVTM and CDR2 is ANQGSEA in the germline V gene. This CDR3 is built from 13 residues. V shed 4 bases and J shed 2 bases, with 11 bases lying between them. The CDR3 reads CSVVGWFNTEAFF. CDR3 in DNA: TGCAGCGTTGTGGGGTGGTTTAACACTGAAGCTTTCTTT.

This clonotype was counted ten times or more. This chain connects TRBV28 to TRBJ2-5; possibly TRBD1 or TRBD2 for D (6 bases each). This CDR3 contains 14 residues. CDR1 is MDHEN and CDR2 is SYDVKM in the germline V gene. V was shortened by 6 bases and J by 4 bases, with 15 bases between the two germline ends. CDR3 amino acids: CASREQGGGETQYF. CDR3 coding DNA: TGTGCCAGCAGGGAACAGGGAGGTGGAGAGACCCAGTACTTC.

This clonotype was observed many times. The rearrangement links TRBV5-1 to TRBJ2-3, with unresolved D. The CDR3 runs to 15 residues. Germline CDR1 is SGHRS and CDR2 is YFSETQ. The V gene lost 4 bases and the J gene lost 6 bases, with 18 bases spanning the gap. CDR3: CASSPETLTTDTQYF. In DNA, the CDR3 is TGCGCCAGCAGCCCCGAGACCCTCACAACCGATACGCAGTATTTT.

The genes are TRBV12-3 or TRBV12-4 and TRBJ2-7; D is uncertain. Trimming cost V 3 bases and J 6 bases, with 12 bases left between them. The CDR3 is 13 amino acids. The CDR3 DNA sequence: TGTGCCAGCAGTTTTGACCGATTGGGCGAGCAGTACTTC. It encodes CASSFDRLGEQYF.

A note on this clonotype: The junction does not match germline at one end; this may be a read error. The rearrangement uses TRBV18 and TRBJ1-1; D remains ambiguous. The CDR3 extends over 14 amino acids. Germline V gene data show CDR1 as KGHSH and CDR2 as LQKENI. CDR3 residues: CASSPLAENTEALF. The DNA for the CDR3 is TGTGCCAGCTCACCCCTCGCAGAGAACACTGAAGCTCTCTTT.

In its sample, this clonotype was seen many times. V gene TRBV5-1 combines with J gene TRBJ2-7; possible D gene TRBD1, 5 bases. Germline loops: CDR1 SGHRS, CDR2 YFSETQ. The V and J ends lost 2 bases and 0 bases respectively, with 12 bases between them. The CDR3 is 15 amino acids. The CDR3 reads CASSLGGASSYEQYF. The CDR3 DNA is TGCGCCAGCAGCTTAGGTGGGGCGAGCTCCTACGAGCAGTACTTC.

The sample holds many counts of this clonotype. The chain has TRBV7-9 and TRBJ2-3; 9 bases agree with TRBD1. This CDR3 has 16 residues. V dropped 4 bases and J dropped 2; count of bases not matched to a gene: 7. Per germline, CDR1 SEHNR and CDR2 FQNEAQ (reference sequence). The CDR3 region is CASSSRDRAYTDTQYF. The CDR3 region has the DNA TGTGCCAGCAGCTCCCGGGACAGGGCATACACAGATACGCAGTATTTT. Variable domain in full (rest from reference TRBV7-9 and TRBJ2-3): DTGVSQNPRHKITKRGQNVTFRCDPISEHNRLYWYRQTLGQGPEFLTYFQNEAQLEKSRLLSDRFSAERPKGSFSTLEIQRTEQGDSAMYLCASSSRDRAYTDTQYFGPGTRLTVL.

Many counts were recorded for this clonotype. The rearrangement uses TRBV24-1 and TRBJ2-3; a weak D match, TRBD1 (6 bases). Per germline, CDR1 KGHDR and CDR2 SFDVKD. Deletions cut 4 bases from V and 3 bases from J, with 10 bases between. The CDR3 spans 14 residues. CDR3 nucleotide sequence: TGTGCCACCAGTGACATCGACAGGACAGATACGCAGTATTTT. This codes for CATSDIDRTDTQYF.

In this sample, this clonotype turned up many times. CDR3 loop: CASSVGGINDSPLHF. The CDR3 bases are TGTGCCAGCAGCGTAGGGGGGATTAACGATTCACCCCTCCACTTT. The rearrangement links TRBV9 to TRBJ1-6; maybe TRBD1 (5 bases). V was shortened by 0 bases and J by 8 bases, with 12 bases between the two germline ends. Germline CDR1 and CDR2: SGDLS and YYNGEE. The CDR3 runs to 15 residues.

This clonotype was counted ten times or more. The junction shows a germline mismatch at one end, possibly a read error. The gene calls are TRBV6-2 or TRBV6-3 and TRBJ2-1; D remains ambiguous. Looked up from germline, CDR1 is MNHEY and CDR2 is SVGEGT. The CDR3 runs 15 residues. As DNA, the CDR3 is TGTGCCAGCAGTTACGGCGGCTCCTCCAACAATGAGCAGTTCTTC. Translated: CASSYGGSSNNEQFF.

As for this clonotype: A much larger clone lies one base from this, so it may be a read error. This rearrangement joins TRBV12-3 or TRBV12-4 to TRBJ2-1; D is perhaps TRBD1 (5 bases). This CDR3 is 15 amino acids long. V was pared by 5 bases and J by 1 base, with 12 bases between. CDR3 DNA sequence: TGTGCCAGCAGTCTAAGGTCAGGGTCCTACAATGAGCAGTTCTTC. Protein product: CASSLRSGSYNEQFF.

Remarks on this clonotype: This sequence may be a read error, since a much larger clone differs from it by one base. This chain links TRBV12-3 or TRBV12-4 with TRBJ1-1, with D tentatively TRBD1 (5 bases). V lost 10 bases, J lost 4 bases, and 19 bases lay in between. The CDR3 covers 14 residues. CDR3 bases: TGTGCCAACAGCTTGGCAGGGCAAGGCACTGAAGCTTTCTTT. It encodes CANSLAGQGTEAFF.

This clonotype has ten or more counts. The V gene is TRBV10-3, the J gene TRBJ1-1, with D possibly TRBD1 on 5 matching bases. The CDR3 runs to 13 residues. Germline V gene lookup returns CDR1 ENHRY and CDR2 SYGVKD. Trimming removed 5 bases at V and 7 bases at J, with 14 bases between. Here the CDR3 reads CAISRQGFGEAFF. For the CDR3, the DNA is TGTGCCATCAGTCGGCAGGGATTTGGTGAAGCTTTCTTT.

There are a few counts of this clonotype. The chain is built from TRBV5-1 and TRBJ2-7; 8 bases agree with TRBD2. This CDR3 region has 15 residues. Trimming took 5 bases from V and 7 from J; bases not matched to a gene: 14. The germline V gene has CDR1 SGHRS and CDR2 YFSETQ. The CDR3: CASREGTSGSAEQYF. CDR3 bases: TGCGCCAGCAGGGAGGGAACTAGCGGATCTGCGGAGCAGTACTTC.

This clonotype has ten or more counts. The chain combines TRBV5-1 with TRBJ2-7; possibly TRBD1 or TRBD2 for D (5 bases each). Germline V CDR1 and CDR2: SGHRS, YFSETQ. Trimming stripped 3 bases from V and 2 bases from J, with 15 bases between. The CDR3 runs 15 residues. CDR3 DNA: TGCGCCAGCAGCTCCCGTGGGGGAGTCACCTACGAGCAGTACTTC. This encodes CASSSRGGVTYEQYF.

This clonotype was seen ten or more times. As DNA, the CDR3 is TGCAGCGTGCGAGGAATTAAGGGGACTAATGAAAAACTGTTTTTT. Translating gives CSVRGIKGTNEKLFF. V and J are TRBV29-1 and TRBJ1-4, with D maybe TRBD1 (5 bases). The germline V gene has CDR1 SQVTM and CDR2 ANQGSEA. Trimming removed 6 bases from V and 2 bases from J, with 16 bases in between. The length of the CDR3 is 15 residues. The full variable domain, in which reference TRBV29-1 and TRBJ1-4 provide the parts outside the CDR3, is SAVISQKPSRDICQRGTSLTIQCQVDSQVTMMFWYRQQPGQSLTLIATANQGSEATYESGFVIDKFPISRPNLTFSTLTVSNMSPEDSSIYLCSVRGIKGTNEKLFFGSGTQLSVL.

As concerns this clonotype: A much larger clone is a single base away; this may be a read error. The chain joins TRBV2 to TRBJ2-3; possibly TRBD2 for D (5 bases). Germline V gives CDR1 SNHLY, CDR2 FYNNEI. This CDR3 has 14 amino acids. CDR3 amino acids: CASGLGSSTDSQYF. For the CDR3, the DNA is TGTGCCAGCGGTTTGGGATCTAGCACAGATTCGCAGTATTTT. The entire variable domain, with the rest obtained from reference TRBV2 and TRBJ2-3, is as follows: EPEVTQTPSHQVTQMGQEVILRCVPISNHLYFYWYRQILGQKVEFLVSFYNNEISEKSEIFDDQFSVERPDGSNFTLKIRSTKLEDSAMYFCASGLGSSTDSQYFGPGTRLTVL.

This clonotype came up a few times. One base away lies a much larger clone, so this may be a sequencing read error. The chain has TRBV12-3 or TRBV12-4 and TRBJ1-2; D gene ambiguous. CDR3 length equals 13 residues. V gave up 2 bases and J gave up 4 bases, with 8 bases separating them. This chain's CDR3 is CASSLRGGYGYTF. As DNA, the CDR3 is TGTGCCAGCAGTTTACGCGGTGGCTATGGCTACACCTTC.

This clonotype was counted only a few times. This rearrangement joins TRBV20-1 to TRBJ1-2, with TRBD1 identical over 7 bases. Germline V gene data show CDR1 as DFQATT and CDR2 as SNEGSKA (reference sequence). This CDR3 is built from 12 residues. V gave up 6 bases and J gave up 8 bases; unmatched junction bases: 9. CDR3 in amino acids: CSASQTGNGYTF. The CDR3 DNA follows: TGCAGTGCCAGCCAGACAGGGAACGGCTACACCTTC.

This clonotype occurred many times. The chain carries TRBV29-1 and TRBJ2-3; a possible D gene is TRBD2 (5 bases). This CDR3 comprises 12 residues. The germline CDR1 and CDR2 sequences are SQVTM and ANQGSEA. Trimming shortened V by 6 bases and J by 3 bases, and 10 bases separated the two germline ends. Here the CDR3 reads CSVARTTDTQYF. As DNA, the CDR3 is TGCAGCGTCGCGAGGACTACAGATACGCAGTATTTT.

Comments on this clonotype: This may stem from a read error, because a much larger clone lies one nucleotide away. The J gene is TRBJ2-3, the V gene TRBV27; possible D gene TRBD2, 6 bases. Germline values: CDR1 MNHEY, CDR2 SMNVEV (reference sequence). Trimming took 6 bases from V and 3 from J, leaving 13 bases between them. The CDR3 has 14 residues. The CDR3 is CASSPSGSTDTQYF. As DNA, the CDR3 is TGTGCCAGCAGCCCCTCCGGGAGTACAGATACGCAGTATTTT.

The sample holds many counts of this clonotype. The chain combines TRBV5-1 with TRBJ2-1; 8 bases match TRBD1. Germline V CDR1 and CDR2: SGHRS, YFSETQ. The CDR3 spans 16 residues. V shed 1 base and J 0 bases; nucleotides not matched to a gene: 3. The CDR3 coding sequence is TGCGCCAGCAGCTTGTTACAGGGGGGCTCCTACAATGAGCAGTTCTTC. This gives the protein CASSLLQGGSYNEQFF. Looking up the rest from reference TRBV5-1 and TRBJ2-1 gives the full variable domain: KAGVTQTPRYLIKTRGQQVTLSCSPISGHRSVSWYQQTPGQGLQFLFEYFSETQRNKGNFPGRFSGRQFSNSRSEMNVSTLELGDSALYLCASSLLQGGSYNEQFFGPGTRLTVL.

Remarks on this clonotype: Possible read error: a much larger clone is one base away. This chain connects TRBV15 to TRBJ2-3; tentatively, D is TRBD1 or TRBD2 (5 bases each). The germline V gene encodes CDR1 LNHNV and CDR2 YYDKDF (reference sequence). The CDR3 is 14 residues long. The CDR3 is CTTSFSGSLDTQYF. CDR3 in DNA: TGTACCACCAGCTTCTCAGGGAGTTTGGATACGCAGTATTTT. Combining the CDR3 with reference TRBV15 and TRBJ2-3 gives the whole variable domain DAMVIQNPRYQVTQFGKPVTLSCSQTLNHNVMYWYQQKSSQAPKLLFHYYDKDFNNEADTPDNFQSRRPNTSFCFLDIRSPGLGDTAMYLCTTSFSGSLDTQYFGPGTRLTVL.

This clonotype was seen many times. V gene TRBV7-9 combines with J gene TRBJ1-1; TRBD1 is a possible D gene (6 bases). Between the trimmed V and J ends, which lost 4 bases and 1 base, there was a span of 13 bases. CDR1 and CDR2 from the germline V gene are SEHNR and FQNEAQ (reference sequence). The CDR3 has 15 amino acids. CDR3 DNA: TGTGCCAGCAGCTCCTTTCGGACAGAGAACACTGAAGCTTTCTTT. Encoded protein: CASSSFRTENTEAFF. Based on the CDR3 plus reference TRBV7-9 and TRBJ1-1, the full variable domain is DTGVSQNPRHKITKRGQNVTFRCDPISEHNRLYWYRQTLGQGPEFLTYFQNEAQLEKSRLLSDRFSAERPKGSFSTLEIQRTEQGDSAMYLCASSSFRTENTEAFFGQGTRLTVV.

A note on this clonotype: One junction end does not reproduce the germline sequence, and a read error may be involved. The J gene is TRBJ2-3, the V gene TRBV29-1; 11 positions match TRBD2. CDR1 is SQVTM, CDR2 ANQGSEA, per germline. The CDR3 covers 13 residues. CDR3 coding DNA: TGCATCGCAGGGACTAGCGGAGACCATACGCTGTATTTT. Protein product: CIAGTSGDHTLYF.